This T cell receptor (beta chain) was observed in a study of blood T cell repertoires in COVID-19. The protocol was immunoSEQ multiplex PCR, while the TCRdb copy is restricted to in-frame clones and leaves out a portion. The sample carries 200,000 to 250,000 clones, about 85% recorded once. CDR1 and CDR2 (germline): LNHDA, SQIVND (reference sequence). The J segment lost 2 bases and the V segment lost 7 bases, leaving 7 bases of the junction unmatched. There are 14 residues in the CDR3. The clonotype was recovered from a young man who had recovered from COVID-19. The sample taken for sequencing was PBMCs or T cells enriched from blood (not recorded which). V and J are TRBV19 and TRBJ1-2; TRBD1 matches 7 bases. CDR3 amino acids: CASKGGLLNYGYTF. The DNA for the CDR3 is TGTGCCAGTAAAGGGGGCTTATTGAACTATGGCTACACCTTC.